This TCR beta chain comes out of a study of blood T cell repertoires in COVID-19. Looking at the study overall: T cells, B-cell-depleted T cells, or PBMCs supplied cDNA or gDNA.

This table comes from immunoSEQ multiplex PCR, and its TCRdb copy is limited to in-frame clones, with some not included. The data show approximately 100,000 clones, 65% to 75% seen once. The V and J ends lost 3 bases and 0 bases respectively, with 3 bases between them. CDR1 KGHSH and CDR2 LQKENI come from the germline V gene. The CDR3 has 12 residues. As regards this clone: Other DNA sequences of this sample code for an identical CDR3.

The receptor was derived from a man aged 80 or over with acute or convalescent COVID-19. Material: peripheral blood. The chain uses TRBV18 and TRBJ2-7; the D is unclear. The DNA of the CDR3 is TGTGCCAGCTCACCCAACTCCTACGAGCAGTACTTC. This translates into CASSPNSYEQYF.